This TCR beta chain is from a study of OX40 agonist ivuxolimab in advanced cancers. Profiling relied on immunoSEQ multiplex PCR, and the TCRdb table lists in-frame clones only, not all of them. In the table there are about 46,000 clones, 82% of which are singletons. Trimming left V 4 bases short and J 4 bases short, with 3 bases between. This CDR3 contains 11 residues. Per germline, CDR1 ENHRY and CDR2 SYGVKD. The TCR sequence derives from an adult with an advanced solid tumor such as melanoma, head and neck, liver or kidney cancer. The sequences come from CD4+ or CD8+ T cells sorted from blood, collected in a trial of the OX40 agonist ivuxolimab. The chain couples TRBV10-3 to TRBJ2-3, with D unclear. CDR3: CAISASDTQYF. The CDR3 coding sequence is TGTGCCATCAGTGCGTCAGATACGCAGTATTTT.